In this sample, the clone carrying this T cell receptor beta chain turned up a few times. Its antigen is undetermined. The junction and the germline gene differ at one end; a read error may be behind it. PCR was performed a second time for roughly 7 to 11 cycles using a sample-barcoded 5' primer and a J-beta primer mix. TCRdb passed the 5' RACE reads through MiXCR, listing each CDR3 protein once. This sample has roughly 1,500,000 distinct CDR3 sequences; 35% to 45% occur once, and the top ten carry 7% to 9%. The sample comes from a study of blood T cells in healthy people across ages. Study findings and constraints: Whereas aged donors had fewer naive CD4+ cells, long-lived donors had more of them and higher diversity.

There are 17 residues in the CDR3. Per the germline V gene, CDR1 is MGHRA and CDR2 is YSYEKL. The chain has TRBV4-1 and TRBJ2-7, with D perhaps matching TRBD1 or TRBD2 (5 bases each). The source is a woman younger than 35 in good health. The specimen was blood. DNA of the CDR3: TGCCCCAGCAGCCAAGCGGCCGGGACCCTACTACCCTACGAGCAGTACTTC. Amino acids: CPSSQAAGTLLPYEQYF.